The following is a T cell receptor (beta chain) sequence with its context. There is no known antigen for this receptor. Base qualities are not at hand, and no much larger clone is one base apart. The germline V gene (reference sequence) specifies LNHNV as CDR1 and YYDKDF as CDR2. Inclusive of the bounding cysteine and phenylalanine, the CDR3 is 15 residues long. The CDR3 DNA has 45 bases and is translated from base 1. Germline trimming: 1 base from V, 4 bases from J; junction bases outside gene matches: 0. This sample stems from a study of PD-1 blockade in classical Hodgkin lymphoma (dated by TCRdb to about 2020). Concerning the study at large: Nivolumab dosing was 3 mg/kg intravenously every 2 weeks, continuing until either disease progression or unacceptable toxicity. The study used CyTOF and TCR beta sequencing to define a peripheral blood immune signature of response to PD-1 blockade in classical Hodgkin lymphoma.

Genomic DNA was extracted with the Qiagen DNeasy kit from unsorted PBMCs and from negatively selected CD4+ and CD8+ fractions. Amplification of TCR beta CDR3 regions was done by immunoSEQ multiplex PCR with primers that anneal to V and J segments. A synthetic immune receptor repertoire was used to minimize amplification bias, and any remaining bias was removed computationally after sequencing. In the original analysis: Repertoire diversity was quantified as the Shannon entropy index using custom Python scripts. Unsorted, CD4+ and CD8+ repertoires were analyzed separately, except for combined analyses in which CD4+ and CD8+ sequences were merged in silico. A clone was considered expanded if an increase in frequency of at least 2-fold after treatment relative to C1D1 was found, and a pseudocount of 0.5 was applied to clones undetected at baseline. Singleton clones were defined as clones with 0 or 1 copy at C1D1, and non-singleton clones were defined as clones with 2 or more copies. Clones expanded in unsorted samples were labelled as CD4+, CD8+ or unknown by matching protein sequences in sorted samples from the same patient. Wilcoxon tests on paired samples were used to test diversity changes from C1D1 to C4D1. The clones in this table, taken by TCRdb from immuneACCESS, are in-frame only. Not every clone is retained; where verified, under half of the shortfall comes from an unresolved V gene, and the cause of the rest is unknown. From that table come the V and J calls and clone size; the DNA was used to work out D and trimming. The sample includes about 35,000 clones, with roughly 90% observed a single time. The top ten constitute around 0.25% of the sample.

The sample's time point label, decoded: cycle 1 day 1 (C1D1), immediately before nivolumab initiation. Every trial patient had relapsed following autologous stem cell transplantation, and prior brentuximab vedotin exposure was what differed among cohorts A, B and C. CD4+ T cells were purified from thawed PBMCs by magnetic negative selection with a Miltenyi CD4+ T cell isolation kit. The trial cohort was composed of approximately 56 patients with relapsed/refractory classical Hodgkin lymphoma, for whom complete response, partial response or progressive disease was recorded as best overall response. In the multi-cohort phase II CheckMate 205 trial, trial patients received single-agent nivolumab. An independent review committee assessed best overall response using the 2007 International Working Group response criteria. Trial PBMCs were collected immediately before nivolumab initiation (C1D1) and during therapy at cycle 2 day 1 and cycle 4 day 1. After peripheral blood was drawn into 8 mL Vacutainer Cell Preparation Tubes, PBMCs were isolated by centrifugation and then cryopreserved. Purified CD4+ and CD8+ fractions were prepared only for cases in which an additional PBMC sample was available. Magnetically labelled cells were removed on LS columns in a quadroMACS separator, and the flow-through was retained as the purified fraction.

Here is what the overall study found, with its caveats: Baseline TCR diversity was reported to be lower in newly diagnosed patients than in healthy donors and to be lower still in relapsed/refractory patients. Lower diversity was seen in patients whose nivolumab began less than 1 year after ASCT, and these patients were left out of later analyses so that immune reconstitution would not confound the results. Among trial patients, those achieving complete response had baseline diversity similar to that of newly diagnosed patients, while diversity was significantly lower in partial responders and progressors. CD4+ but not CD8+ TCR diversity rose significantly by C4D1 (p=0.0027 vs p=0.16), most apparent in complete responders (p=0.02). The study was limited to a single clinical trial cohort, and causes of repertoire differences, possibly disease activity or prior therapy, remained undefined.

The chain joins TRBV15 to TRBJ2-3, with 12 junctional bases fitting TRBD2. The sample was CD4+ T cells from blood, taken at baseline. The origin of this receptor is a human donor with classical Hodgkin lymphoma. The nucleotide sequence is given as TGTGCCACCAGCAGAGGACTAGCGGGAGCAGATACGCAGTATTTT. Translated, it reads CATSRGLAGADTQYF.